These 14 T cell receptor beta chains were all obtained from the same sample, sequenced in a study of control samples from healthy donors and cancer patients. TCRdb's copy holds only in-frame clones and misses some; the assay was immunoSEQ multiplex PCR. This table holds 170,000 or so clones, about nine tenths found once. Material for sequencing was blood. Source of these receptors: a woman between 40 and 50 years old in good health.

The V call is TRBV11-2, the J call TRBJ2-1; D call uncertain. CDR1 SGHAT and CDR2 FQNNGV come from the germline V gene. This CDR3 comprises 16 residues. Trimming removed 1 base from V and 0 bases from J, with 10 bases in between. The CDR3 reads CASSLAVVSSYNEQFF. The CDR3 nucleotides are TGTGCCAGCAGCTTAGCGGTGGTCAGCTCCTACAATGAGCAGTTCTTC.

The rearrangement links TRBV5-1 to TRBJ2-5; D may correspond to TRBD1 or TRBD2 (5 bases each). CDR3 length equals 14 residues. The V end lost 0 bases, the J end lost 5 bases, and 11 bases lay between the germline ends. CDR1 and CDR2 (germline): SGHRS, YFSETQ. The CDR3 region is CASSLGGPTETQYF. The CDR3 DNA follows: TGCGCCAGCAGCTTGGGGGGACCGACGGAGACCCAGTACTTC. Full variable domain (rest looked up from reference TRBV5-1 and TRBJ2-5): KAGVTQTPRYLIKTRGQQVTLSCSPISGHRSVSWYQQTPGQGLQFLFEYFSETQRNKGNFPGRFSGRQFSNSRSEMNVSTLELGDSALYLCASSLGGPTETQYFGPGTRLLVL.

The chain uses TRBV3-1 (or the pseudogene TRBV3-2) and TRBJ1-3, with D unclear. V was clipped by 5 bases and J by 0 bases, with 11 bases between them. Germline-derived CDR1 and CDR2 are LGHDT and YNNKEL (reference sequence). The CDR3 is 15 residues long. For the CDR3, the DNA is TGTGCCAGCAGCTCCAGTGGTTCCTCTGGAAACACCATATATTTT. Amino acid sequence: CASSSSGSSGNTIYF.

This clone appeared a few times. The V gene is TRBV7-3, the J gene TRBJ2-3; 16 bases align to TRBD2. The germline V gene has CDR1 SGHTA and CDR2 FQGTGA. Trimming cost V 3 bases and J 0 bases; bases outside gene matches: 3. This CDR3 is built from 18 residues. CDR3 residues: CASSFGTSGGDSTDTQYF. Here the CDR3 DNA reads TGTGCCAGCAGCTTCGGGACTAGCGGGGGGGATAGCACAGATACGCAGTATTTT.

A single count supports this clone. The chain recombines TRBV10-3 with TRBJ2-3, with D possibly TRBD2 on 7 matching bases. The germline gives CDR1 ENHRY, CDR2 SYGVKD. The CDR3 consists of 12 residues. Trimming removed 11 bases at V and 6 bases at J, with 15 bases between. The CDR3 DNA follows: TGTGCCTCTGGGGGGGCCGACGATACGCAGTATTTT. It specifies CASGGADDTQYF.

This sequence joins TRBV21-1 and TRBJ2-5; whether TRBD1, the table's D call, matches the DNA was not checked. TRBV21-1 is flagged as a pseudogene. This CDR3 is built from 17 residues. CDR3 sequence (DNA): TGTGCCAGCAGCAAAGGGTCCGGGACACCCTACCAAGAGACCCAGTACTTC. As protein: CASSKGSGTPYQETQYF.

The rearrangement joins TRBV5-5 to TRBJ2-7; the D is unclear. The germline V and J ends were trimmed by 2 bases and 4 bases, with 16 bases remaining between them. Germline CDR1 is SGHKS and CDR2 is YYEKEE (reference sequence). This CDR3 comprises 15 residues. CDR3 DNA sequence: TGTGCCAGCAGCTTAATTTCTGGTATTGGGTACGAGCAGTACTTC. This gives the protein CASSLISGIGYEQYF.

The chain joins TRBV3-1 (or the pseudogene TRBV3-2) to TRBJ1-5; D is unresolved. Germline values: CDR1 LGHDT, CDR2 YNNKEL (reference sequence). V was trimmed by 2 bases and J by 5 bases, leaving 7 bases between them. The CDR3 is 13 residues long. CDR3 nucleotides: TGTGCCAGCAGCCAATACCTCGATCAGCCCCAGCATTTT. As protein: CASSQYLDQPQHF.

The genes are TRBV10-1 and TRBJ2-7; 9 positions match TRBD1. V shed 3 bases and J 4 bases; nucleotides not matched to a gene: 4. This CDR3 has 14 residues. Germline CDR1 is WNHNN and CDR2 is SYGVQD (reference sequence). CDR3 amino acids: CASSETGGEYEQYF. The DNA for the CDR3 is TGCGCCAGCAGTGAAACAGGGGGCGAATACGAGCAGTACTTC.

This clone has just a few counts. This chain links TRBV5-1 with TRBJ2-5; D not resolved. CDR1 and CDR2 from the germline V gene are SGHRS and YFSETQ. The CDR3 spans 13 residues. Trimming pared 4 bases from V and 1 base from J, leaving 8 bases between. CDR3 DNA sequence: TGCGCCAGCAGCCGTACGCCCCAAGAGACCCAGTACTTC. Protein sequence: CASSRTPQETQYF.

The J gene is TRBJ1-2, the V gene TRBV11-3, with D uncertain. Trimming left V 4 bases short and J 0 bases short, with 9 bases between. From germline, CDR1 is SGHNT and CDR2 YENEEA. The CDR3 totals 14 residues. The CDR3 spells CASSSTQSNYGYTF. CDR3 coding DNA: TGTGCCAGCAGCTCCACTCAATCTAACTATGGCTACACCTTC.

This chain's CDR3 is CASSPRLRLNQETQYF. The CDR3 bases are TGTGCCAGCAGCCCCAGACTTCGCCTCAATCAAGAGACCCAGTACTTC. J is TRBJ2-5 and V is TRBV7-2, with D unclear. There are 16 residues in the CDR3. The V gene lost 5 bases and the J gene lost 2 bases, with 18 bases spanning the gap. Looked up from germline, CDR1 is SGHTA and CDR2 is FQGNSA.

This clone has only one observation. The gene calls are TRBV19 and TRBJ2-7; a weak D match, TRBD1 (5 bases). Per the germline V gene, CDR1 is LNHDA and CDR2 is SQIVND (reference sequence). The ends were cut back, 10 bases at V and 2 bases at J, with 18 bases in the middle. This CDR3 spans 14 amino acids. Here the CDR3 reads CATRVDAATYEQYF. CDR3 bases: TGTGCCACCAGGGTTGACGCCGCTACCTACGAGCAGTACTTC.

The V and J genes are TRBV4-2 and TRBJ1-5; no clear D gene. V lost 4 bases and J lost 1, with 11 bases in between. CDR3 size: 15 residues. Germline CDR1 reads LGHNA; CDR2 reads YNFKEQ. As DNA, the CDR3 is TGTGCCAGCAGCCCTCAAGGTCGAAGCAATCAGCCCCAGCATTTT. Its translation is CASSPQGRSNQPQHF.